Listed below are T cell receptor beta chains from one sample, sequenced in a study of blood T cell repertoires in COVID-19. TCRdb keeps only in-frame clones here, not all; method: immunoSEQ multiplex PCR. The sample lists 150,000 to 180,000 clones; over 60% were seen once. Sequenced material: peripheral blood. These receptors all stem from a man of 80 years or more with acute or convalescent COVID-19. Both conserved end residues are part of each CDR3. A D gene is named only where the DNA matches it firmly. Size tells how often a clone was seen (once, few, many) or the class of an expanded clone, and some rows leave it out.

length,V,D,J,size,CDR3,DNA
15,TRBV5-4,TRBD2,TRBJ2-2,-,CASSLRGGGTGELFF,TGTGCCAGCAGCTTGCGGGGGGGAGGCACCGGGGAGCTGTTTTTT
13,TRBV12-3/TRBV12-4,-,TRBJ1-1,few,CASRTGWATEAFF,TGTGCCAGCAGAACAGGGTGGGCGACTGAAGCTTTCTTT
15,TRBV19,-,TRBJ1-2,-,CASLPTGPDNYGYTF,TGTGCCAGCCTCCCTACAGGCCCTGATAACTATGGCTACACCTTC
16,TRBV5-5,TRBD1,TRBJ1-2,-,CASSPGTGRFLGGYTF,TGTGCCAGCAGCCCTGGGACAGGTCGCTTCCTTGGGGGCTACACCTTC
18,TRBV19,-,TRBJ1-2,-,CASSIDLSAGRQGYGYTF,TGTGCCAGTAGTATAGATCTTTCGGCTGGGCGCCAGGGTTATGGCTACACCTTC
14,TRBV19,-,TRBJ1-5,-,CASSMSHSNQPQHF,TGTGCCAGTAGTATGAGTCACAGCAATCAGCCCCAGCATTTT
17,TRBV25-1,-,TRBJ2-1,once,CASSMQSRTRGNNEQFF,TGTGCCAGCAGTATGCAATCCCGGACACGAGGCAACAATGAGCAGTTCTTC
13,TRBV10-2,TRBD1,TRBJ2-1,few,CASTGGDKLEQFF,TGCGCCAGTACAGGGGGAGATAAACTTGAGCAGTTCTTC
14,TRBV2,-,TRBJ1-2,-,CASSERSRPDGYTF,TGTGCCAGCAGTGAAAGATCGAGGCCTGATGGCTACACCTTC
18,TRBV27,TRBD2,TRBJ2-3,-,CASSLLTSGFSSTDTQYF,TGTGCCAGCAGTTTACTGACTAGCGGGTTCTCTAGCACAGATACGCAGTATTTT
12,TRBV5-1,-,TRBJ2-3,few,CASRLRTDTQYF,TGCGCCAGCAGACTTCGGACAGATACGCAGTATTTT
12,TRBV30,-,TRBJ2-1,-,CAWSGVYNEQFF,TGTGCCTGGAGCGGGGTCTACAATGAGCAGTTCTTC
13,TRBV29-1,-,TRBJ1-1,-,CSVEPQGSTEAFF,TGCAGCGTTGAACCCCAGGGATCCACTGAAGCTTTCTTT
12,TRBV12-3/TRBV12-4,-,TRBJ1-5,-,CASTRGNQPQHF,TGTGCCAGCACCCGAGGGAATCAGCCCCAGCATTTT
12,TRBV5-1,-,TRBJ2-7,-,CASSLAGHEQYF,TGCGCCAGCAGCTTGGCCGGTCACGAGCAGTACTTC
13,TRBV29-1,-,TRBJ1-1,-,CSGLTSGRPWAFF,TGCAGCGGACTTACTTCCGGCCGCCCGTGGGCTTTCTTT